The 18 T cell receptor beta chains below all came from one sample that was sequenced in a study of CD8+CD57+ T cells in acquired aplastic anemia. Genomic DNA provided the template from which TCR beta VDJ and CDR3 profiles were obtained. TCRdb fed the reads into MiXCR, producing one record per CDR3 protein. The sample consists of 200,000 to 300,000 distinct CDR3 sequences, around half of them appearing once. Only patients with CD8+CD57+ cell expansion on flow cytometry were chosen for sequencing. Sequencing was carried out using sorted CD4+, CD8+, or CD8+CD57+ T cells (not recorded which) from PBMCs. These TCRs come from a human donor with aplastic anemia.

This clonotype was observed at least ten times. The gene calls are TRBV20-1 and TRBJ2-1; no clear D. Germline V gene sequence: CDR1 DFQATT, CDR2 SNEGSKA (reference sequence). The V end was cut by 5 bases, the J end by 3 bases, with 14 bases between. The CDR3 consists of 14 residues. In DNA form, the CDR3 reads TGCAGTGCTCCTAACGGTAGGGACTACAATGAGCAGTTCTTC. The encoded protein is CSAPNGRDYNEQFF.

This clonotype was found many times. V usage is TRBV20-1 and J usage is TRBJ2-1; 8 bases agree with TRBD2. The CDR3 totals 13 residues. Germline V lookup: CDR1 DFQATT, CDR2 SNEGSKA (reference sequence). The junction had 3 bases not matched to a gene; V was cut back by 4 bases and J by 4 bases. CDR3 sequence reads: CSATSGGYNEQFF. In nucleotides, the CDR3 is TGCAGTGCTACCAGCGGGGGTTACAATGAGCAGTTCTTC.

This clonotype came up many times. This chain joins TRBV19 and TRBJ2-7, with D uncertain. Trimming left V 2 bases short and J 5 bases short, with 13 bases between. From germline, CDR1 is LNHDA and CDR2 SQIVND (reference sequence). This CDR3 is 14 amino acids long. CDR3: CASSILLNMDEQYF. CDR3 in DNA: TGTGCCAGTAGTATACTCTTAAACATGGACGAGCAGTACTTC.

This clonotype appeared a few times. The rearrangement joins TRBV27 to TRBJ2-7; TRBD2 matches 7 bases. The CDR3 extends over 13 amino acids. The V segment lost 7 bases and the J segment 6 bases; nucleotides outside the gene matches: 9. Germline lookup yields CDR1 MNHEY and CDR2 SMNVEV (reference sequence). The CDR3 nucleotides are TGTGCCAGCATCGGGACTACCTGGGGCGAGCAGTACTTC. Translating it yields CASIGTTWGEQYF.

The chain joins TRBV24-1 to TRBJ2-1, with 8 bases identical to TRBD2. The junction had 5 bases not matched to a gene; V was cut back by 6 bases and J by 2 bases. This CDR3 is built from 15 residues. Per germline, CDR1 KGHDR and CDR2 SFDVKD. The CDR3: CATSSPGLAYNEQFF. CDR3 nucleotides: TGTGCCACCAGTAGTCCGGGACTAGCCTACAATGAGCAGTTCTTC.

The chain is built from TRBV27 and TRBJ1-5; maybe TRBD1 (5 bases). This CDR3 region has 15 residues. The V end lost 5 bases, the J end lost 1 base, and 12 bases lay between the germline ends. The germline CDR1 and CDR2 sequences are MNHEY and SMNVEV (reference sequence). The CDR3 region is CASSPRDRSNQPQHF. CDR3 nucleotide sequence: TGTGCCAGCAGTCCGAGAGACAGAAGCAATCAGCCCCAGCATTTT.

The V call is TRBV7-6, the J call TRBJ1-5; TRBD1 matches at 8 bases. The CDR3 consists of 12 residues. With V trimmed by 3 bases and J by 10 bases, 2 bases remained unmatched. The germline gives CDR1 SGHVS, CDR2 FNYEAQ. The CDR3 is CASSFGQGPQHF. In DNA, the CDR3 is TGTGCCAGCAGCTTCGGACAGGGACCCCAGCATTTT.

Worth noting for this clonotype: This may be a read error, as it is one base from a much larger clone. The rearrangement links TRBV20-1 to TRBJ2-7; D not resolved. CDR1 and CDR2 (germline): DFQATT, SNEGSKA (reference sequence). V lost 7 bases and J lost 1, with 8 bases in between. The CDR3 runs 11 residues. The CDR3 nucleotides are TGCAGTGTGGGTGGATCCTACGAGCAGTACTTC. Its translation is CSVGGSYEQYF.

This clonotype has ten or more counts. This sequence joins TRBV7-3 and TRBJ2-5; no definite D call. Germline V gene data show CDR1 as SGHTA and CDR2 as FQGTGA. V lost 2 bases to trimming and J lost 9 bases, with 19 bases between them. This CDR3 has 15 residues. The chain's CDR3 is CASSLRGESPGAQYF. The CDR3 DNA follows: TGTGCCAGCAGCTTACGTGGCGAGTCTCCTGGGGCCCAGTACTTC.

This clonotype has ten or more counts. The J gene is TRBJ2-5, the V gene TRBV7-9; D is undetermined. The CDR3 length is 13 residues. With 5 bases removed from V and 1 base from J, the gap between germline ends came to 8 bases. Germline V gives CDR1 SEHNR, CDR2 FQNEAQ (reference sequence). The CDR3 spells CASSGRSQETQYF. The CDR3 DNA reads as TGTGCCAGCAGCGGCAGGAGCCAAGAGACCCAGTACTTC.

This clonotype was detected many times. This rearrangement joins TRBV9 to TRBJ2-1; 9 nucleotides match TRBD2. The V gene's germline CDR1 is SGDLS and CDR2 YYNGEE. This CDR3 has 16 amino acids. J lost 7 bases, V lost 0 bases, and 8 bases had no gene match. The CDR3 DNA reads TGTGCCAGCAGCGTAGGGCTAGCGGGGAGAAAAAATGAGCAGTTCTTC. Its protein is CASSVGLAGRKNEQFF.

This clonotype was recorded at least ten times. The chain has TRBV6-5 and TRBJ1-6; no reliable D call. Per the germline V gene, CDR1 is MNHEY and CDR2 is SVGAGI. The CDR3 has 15 amino acids. Trimming stripped 10 bases from V and 0 bases from J, with 13 bases between. The CDR3 loop is CATRTVSSYNSPLHF. The CDR3 nucleotides read TGTGCCACCAGGACGGTGAGCTCCTATAATTCACCCCTCCACTTT.

The chain recombines TRBV14 with TRBJ2-7; 11 bases align to TRBD2. Trimming cost V 1 base and J 3 bases; bases outside gene matches: 8. Looked up from germline, CDR1 is SGHDN and CDR2 is FVKESK. This CDR3 is 17 amino acids long. CDR3: CASSQGLAGTGIYEQYF. For the CDR3, the DNA is TGTGCCAGCAGCCAAGGACTAGCGGGGACAGGGATCTACGAGCAGTACTTC.

As to this clonotype: A much more abundant neighbour one base away suggests this may be a read error. The chain uses TRBV2 and TRBJ2-7, with 8 positions matching TRBD1. The CDR3 has 14 residues. The germline gives CDR1 SNHLY, CDR2 FYNNEI. The CDR3 protein is CAGRGDRLWYEQYF. The CDR3, as DNA: TGTGCCGGCAGGGGGGACAGGTTGTGGTACGAGCAGTACTTC.

This clonotype occurred once. This sequence joins TRBV20-1 and TRBJ2-7; D not certain. CDR3 length: 14 residues. Germline loops: CDR1 DFQATT, CDR2 SNEGSKA (reference sequence). Between the trimmed V and J ends, which lost 4 bases and 0 bases, there was a span of 13 bases. For the CDR3, the DNA is TGCAGTGCTATAACCATGGCTAGCTCCTACGAGCAGTACTTC. Translation gives CSAITMASSYEQYF.

The chain recombines TRBV7-9 with TRBJ2-1; D might be TRBD2 (6 bases). V lost 5 bases to trimming and J lost 0 bases, with 11 bases between them. The CDR3 consists of 15 residues. Germline CDR1 reads SEHNR; CDR2 reads FQNEAQ (reference sequence). The chain's CDR3 is CASSPGRSSYNEQFF. The CDR3 DNA follows: TGTGCCAGCAGCCCCGGGAGAAGCTCCTACAATGAGCAGTTCTTC.

J is TRBJ2-7 and V is TRBV9; TRBD1 matches 9 bases. Trimming cost V 5 bases and J 1 base; bases outside gene matches: 10. Germline CDR1 and CDR2: SGDLS and YYNGEE. The length of the CDR3 is 16 residues. The CDR3 spells CASRATGTGLSYEQYV. CDR3 bases: TGTGCCAGCAGGGCGACCGGGACAGGGTTGTCCTACGAGCAGTACGTC.

V usage is TRBV15 and J usage is TRBJ1-1, with D hard to call. Per the germline V gene, CDR1 is LNHNV and CDR2 is YYDKDF (reference sequence). The CDR3 spans 15 residues. V shed 0 bases and J shed 1 base, with 9 bases lying between them. The chain's CDR3 is CATSRDVSPNTEAFF. CDR3 sequence (DNA): TGTGCCACCAGCAGAGATGTCAGTCCGAACACTGAAGCTTTCTTT.